This is a list of T cell receptor beta chains from one sample in a study of cytomegalovirus exposure and HLA in healthy donors. Only in-frame clones appear in the TCRdb table, and some are missing; sequencing was by immunoSEQ multiplex PCR. This repertoire shows under 150,000 clones, 80% found once; its top ten account for 2% to 3%. Input material: PBMCs. These receptors came from a man aged 30 to 39 in good health and CMV-seronegative. Both conserved end residues are part of each CDR3. A D gene is named only where the DNA matches it firmly. Only some rows state a clone size, as once, few, many or a class for expanded clones.

>TRBJ2-2|TRBV6-1|few|TRBD2
CASSEREGQVTGELFF
TGTGCCAGCAGTGAGCGGGAGGGCCAGGTCACCGGGGAGCTGTTTTTT
>TRBJ2-7|TRBV28|-|TRBD1
CASSRDRGGHEQYF
TGTGCCAGCAGCCGGGACAGGGGGGGCCACGAGCAGTACTTC
>TRBJ1-1|TRBV11-2|-|TRBD1
CASSTYPPGGFNTEAFF
TGTGCCAGCAGCACGTACCCGCCAGGGGGCTTTAACACTGAAGCTTTCTTT
>TRBJ1-3|TRBV7-2|-|TRBD1
CASSQTTGAGNTIYF
TGTGCCAGCAGTCAGACGACAGGGGCTGGAAACACCATATATTTT
>TRBJ2-3|TRBV11-3|-|TRBD2
CASSLGIREVTDTQYF
TGTGCCAGCAGCTTAGGGATTCGGGAGGTAACAGATACGCAGTATTTT
>TRBJ1-1|TRBV11-1|-|-
CASSERQLMNTEAFF
TGTGCCAGCAGCGAACGACAGCTCATGAACACTGAAGCTTTCTTT
>TRBJ2-1|TRBV25-1|once|TRBD2
CASTPREREGYNEQFF
TGTGCCAGCACCCCTCGGGAGCGGGAGGGCTACAATGAGCAGTTCTTC
>TRBJ1-5|TRBV5-4|-|TRBD1
CASSSGQGRPQNF
TGTGCCAGCAGCTCCGGACAGGGCCGCCCCCAGAATTTT
>TRBJ2-7|TRBV27|few|-
CASSWRSSYEQYF
TGTGCCAGCAGTTGGCGGAGCTCCTACGAGCAGTACTTC
>TRBJ2-1|TRBV7-8|-|TRBD2
CASSLGSGGRFF
TGTGCCAGCAGCTTAGGGTCGGGAGGCCGGTTCTTC
>TRBJ2-1|TRBV10-1|-|-
CASSPLDSSRQFF
TGCGCCAGCAGTCCCCTAGACTCGTCACGGCAGTTCTTC
>TRBJ1-5|TRBV28|-|-
CASSLSGGSDSNQPQHF
TGTGCCAGCAGTTTAAGTGGCGGCAGCGATTCGAATCAGCCCCAGCATTTT
>TRBJ2-5|TRBV10-1|-|TRBD2
CASSESNGRGEETQYF
TGCGCCAGCAGTGAGTCGAACGGGAGGGGTGAAGAGACCCAGTACTTC
>TRBJ2-7|TRBV10-1|few|TRBD1
CASSAETGLNEQYF
TGCGCCAGCAGTGCGGAGACAGGGCTCAACGAGCAGTACTTC